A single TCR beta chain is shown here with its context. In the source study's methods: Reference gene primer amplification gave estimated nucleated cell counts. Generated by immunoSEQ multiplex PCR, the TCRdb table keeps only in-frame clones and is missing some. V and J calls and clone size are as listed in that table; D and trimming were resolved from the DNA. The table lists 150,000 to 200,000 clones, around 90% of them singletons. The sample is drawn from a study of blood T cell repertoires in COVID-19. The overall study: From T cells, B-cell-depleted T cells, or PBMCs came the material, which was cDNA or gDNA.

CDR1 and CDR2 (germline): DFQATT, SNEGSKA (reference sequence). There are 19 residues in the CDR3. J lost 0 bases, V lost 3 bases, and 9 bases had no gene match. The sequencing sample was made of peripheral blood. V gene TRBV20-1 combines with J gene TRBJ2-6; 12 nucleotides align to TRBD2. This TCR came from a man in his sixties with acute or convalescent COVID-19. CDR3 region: CSASMTSGRLASGANVLTF. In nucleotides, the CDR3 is TGCAGTGCTAGTATGACTAGCGGGAGATTGGCCTCTGGGGCCAACGTCCTGACTTTC.